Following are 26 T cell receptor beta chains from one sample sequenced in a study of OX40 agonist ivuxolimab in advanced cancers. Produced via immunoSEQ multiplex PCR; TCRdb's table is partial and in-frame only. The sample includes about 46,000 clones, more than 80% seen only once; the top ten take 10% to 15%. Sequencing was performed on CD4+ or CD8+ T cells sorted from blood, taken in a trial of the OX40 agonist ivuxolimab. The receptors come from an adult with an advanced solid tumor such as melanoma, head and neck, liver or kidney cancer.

CDR3 residues: CASSLSEGAYEQYF. The DNA for the CDR3 is TGTGCCAGCAGCCTCAGTGAGGGAGCCTACGAGCAGTACTTC. V usage is TRBV7-8 and J usage is TRBJ2-7, with D perhaps TRBD2 (5 bases). There are 14 residues in the CDR3. Germline V gives CDR1 SGHVS, CDR2 FQNEAQ. V lost 5 bases, J lost 2 bases, and 13 bases lay in between.

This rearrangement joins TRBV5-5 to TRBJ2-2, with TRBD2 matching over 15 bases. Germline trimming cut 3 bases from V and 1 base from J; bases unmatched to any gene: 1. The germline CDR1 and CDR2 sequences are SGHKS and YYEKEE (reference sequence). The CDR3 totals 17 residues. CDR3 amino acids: CASSSGLAGGNTGELFF. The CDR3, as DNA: TGTGCCAGCAGCTCGGGACTAGCGGGAGGGAACACCGGGGAGCTGTTTTTT.

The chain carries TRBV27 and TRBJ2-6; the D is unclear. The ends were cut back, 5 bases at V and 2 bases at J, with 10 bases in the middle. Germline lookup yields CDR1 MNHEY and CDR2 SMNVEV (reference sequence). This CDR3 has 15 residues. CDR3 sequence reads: CASSPRRPGANVLTF. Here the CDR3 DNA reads TGTGCCAGCAGTCCGAGAAGACCTGGGGCCAACGTCCTGACTTTC.

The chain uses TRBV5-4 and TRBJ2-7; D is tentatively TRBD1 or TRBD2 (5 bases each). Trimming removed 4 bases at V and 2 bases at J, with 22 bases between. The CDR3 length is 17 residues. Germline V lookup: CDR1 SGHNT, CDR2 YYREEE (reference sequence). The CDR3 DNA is TGTGCCAGCAGCCTGGGACCCCCCAAAGTTGGTACCTACGAGCAGTACTTC. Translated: CASSLGPPKVGTYEQYF.

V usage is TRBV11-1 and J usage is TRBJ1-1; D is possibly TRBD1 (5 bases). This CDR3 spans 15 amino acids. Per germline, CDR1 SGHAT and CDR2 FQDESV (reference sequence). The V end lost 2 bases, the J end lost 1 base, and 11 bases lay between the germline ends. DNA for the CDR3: TGTGCCAGCAGCTTAAGAGGGGCGTGGAACACTGAAGCTTTCTTT. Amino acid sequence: CASSLRGAWNTEAFF.

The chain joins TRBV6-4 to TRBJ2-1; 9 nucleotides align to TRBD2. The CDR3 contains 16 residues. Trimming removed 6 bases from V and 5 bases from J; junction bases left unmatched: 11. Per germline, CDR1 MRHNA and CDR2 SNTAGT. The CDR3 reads CASSAHSGGGNNEQFF. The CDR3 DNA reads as TGTGCCAGCAGCGCCCATAGCGGGGGCGGCAACAATGAGCAGTTCTTC.

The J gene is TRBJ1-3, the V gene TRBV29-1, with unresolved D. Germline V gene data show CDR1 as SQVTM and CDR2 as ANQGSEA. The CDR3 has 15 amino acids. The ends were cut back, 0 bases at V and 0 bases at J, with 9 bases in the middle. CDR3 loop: CSVEDRAHSGNTIYF. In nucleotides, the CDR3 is TGCAGCGTTGAAGATCGGGCCCACTCTGGAAACACCATATATTTT.

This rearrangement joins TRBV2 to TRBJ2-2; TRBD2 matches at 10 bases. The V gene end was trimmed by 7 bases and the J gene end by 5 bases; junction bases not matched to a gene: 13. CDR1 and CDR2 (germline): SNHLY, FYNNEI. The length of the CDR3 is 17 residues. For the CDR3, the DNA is TGTGCCAGCATCACGGGGCTAGCGGGAGTTCGGACCGGGGAGCTGTTTTTT. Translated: CASITGLAGVRTGELFF.

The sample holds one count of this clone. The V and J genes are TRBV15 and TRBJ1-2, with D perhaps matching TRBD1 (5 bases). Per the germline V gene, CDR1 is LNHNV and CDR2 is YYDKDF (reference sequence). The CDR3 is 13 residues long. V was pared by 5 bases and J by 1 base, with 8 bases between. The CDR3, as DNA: TGTGCCACCAGCGCGGGACGTAACTATGGCTACACCTTC. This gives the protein CATSAGRNYGYTF.

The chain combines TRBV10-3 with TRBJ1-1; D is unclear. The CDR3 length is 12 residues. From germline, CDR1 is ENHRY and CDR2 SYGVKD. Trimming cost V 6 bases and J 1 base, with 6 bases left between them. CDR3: CAIRLGNTEAFF. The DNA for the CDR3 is TGTGCCATCAGGTTGGGGAACACTGAAGCTTTCTTT.

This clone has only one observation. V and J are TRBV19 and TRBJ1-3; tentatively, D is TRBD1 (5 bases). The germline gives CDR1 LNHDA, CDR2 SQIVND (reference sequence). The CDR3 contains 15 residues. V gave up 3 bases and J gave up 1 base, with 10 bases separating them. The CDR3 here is CASSIGQGSGNTIYF. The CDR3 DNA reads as TGTGCCAGTAGTATCGGGCAGGGTTCTGGAAACACCATATATTTT.

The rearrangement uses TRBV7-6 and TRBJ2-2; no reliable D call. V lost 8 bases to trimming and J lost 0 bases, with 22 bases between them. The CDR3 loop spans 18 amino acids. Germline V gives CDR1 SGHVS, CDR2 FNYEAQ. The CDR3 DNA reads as TGTGCCAGCCGAATACGGGCAGGAACGATAGCGAACACCGGGGAGCTGTTTTTT. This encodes CASRIRAGTIANTGELFF. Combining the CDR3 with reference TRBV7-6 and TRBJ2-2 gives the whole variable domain GAGVSQSPRYKVTKRGQDVALRCDPISGHVSLYWYRQALGQGPEFLTYFNYEAQQDKSGLPNDRFSAERPEGSISTLTIQRTEQRDSAMYRCASRIRAGTIANTGELFFGEGSRLTVL.

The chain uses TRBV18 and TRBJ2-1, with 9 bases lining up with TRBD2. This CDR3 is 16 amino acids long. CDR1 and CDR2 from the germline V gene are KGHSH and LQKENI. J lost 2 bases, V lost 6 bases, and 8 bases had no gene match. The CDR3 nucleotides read TGTGCCAGCTCGGGTACGGCTAGCGGGGCCTACAATGAGCAGTTCTTC. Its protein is CASSGTASGAYNEQFF.

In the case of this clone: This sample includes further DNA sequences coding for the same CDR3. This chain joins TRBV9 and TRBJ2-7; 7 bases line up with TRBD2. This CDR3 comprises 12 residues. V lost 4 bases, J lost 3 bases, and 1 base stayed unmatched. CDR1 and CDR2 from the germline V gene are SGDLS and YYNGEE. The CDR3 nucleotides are TGTGCCAGCAGCCCGGGAGGCTACGAGCAGTACTTC. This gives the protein CASSPGGYEQYF.

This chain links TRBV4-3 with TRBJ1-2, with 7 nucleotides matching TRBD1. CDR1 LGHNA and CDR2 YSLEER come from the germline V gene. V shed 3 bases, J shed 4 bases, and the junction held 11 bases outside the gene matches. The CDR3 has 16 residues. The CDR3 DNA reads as TGCGCCAGCAGCCAGGGGAGGGACAGCGGCCTCTATGGCTACACCTTC. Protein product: CASSQGRDSGLYGYTF.

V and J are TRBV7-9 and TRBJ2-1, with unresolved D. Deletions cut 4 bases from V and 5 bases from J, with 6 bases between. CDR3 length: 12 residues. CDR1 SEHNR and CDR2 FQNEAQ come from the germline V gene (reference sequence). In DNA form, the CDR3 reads TGTGCCAGCAGCTCCCCGCACAATGAGCAGTTCTTC. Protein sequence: CASSSPHNEQFF.

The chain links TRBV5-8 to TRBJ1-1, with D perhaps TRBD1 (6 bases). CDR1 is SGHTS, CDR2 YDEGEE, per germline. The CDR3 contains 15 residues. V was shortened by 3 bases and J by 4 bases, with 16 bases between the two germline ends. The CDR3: CASSSNRARATEAFF. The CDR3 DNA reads TGTGCCAGCAGCTCGAACAGGGCCCGTGCCACTGAAGCTTTCTTT.

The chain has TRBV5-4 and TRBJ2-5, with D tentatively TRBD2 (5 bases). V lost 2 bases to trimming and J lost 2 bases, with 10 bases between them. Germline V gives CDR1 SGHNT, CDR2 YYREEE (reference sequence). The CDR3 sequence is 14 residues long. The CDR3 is CASSFNGVQETQYF. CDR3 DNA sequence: TGTGCCAGCAGCTTTAACGGGGTACAAGAGACCCAGTACTTC. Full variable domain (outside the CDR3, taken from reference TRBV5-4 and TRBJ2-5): ETGVTQSPTHLIKTRGQQVTLRCSSQSGHNTVSWYQQALGQGPQFIFQYYREEENGRGNFPPRFSGLQFPNYSSELNVNALELDDSALYLCASSFNGVQETQYFGPGTRLLVL.

CDR3 loop: CASSFWGAPYEQYF. CDR3 sequence (DNA): TGTGCCAGCAGTTTTTGGGGGGCCCCCTACGAGCAGTACTTC. V gene TRBV27 combines with J gene TRBJ2-7; D could derive from TRBD1 or TRBD2 (6 bases each). Germline V gives CDR1 MNHEY, CDR2 SMNVEV (reference sequence). The CDR3 covers 14 residues. Deletions cut 3 bases from V and 2 bases from J, with 11 bases between.

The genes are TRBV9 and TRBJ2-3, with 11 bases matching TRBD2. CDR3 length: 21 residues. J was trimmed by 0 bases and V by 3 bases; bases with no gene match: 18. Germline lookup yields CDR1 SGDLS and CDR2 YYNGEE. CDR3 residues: CASSAIGLAGPTKGSTDTQYF. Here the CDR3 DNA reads TGTGCCAGCAGCGCGATAGGACTAGCGGGTCCAACCAAGGGCAGCACAGATACGCAGTATTTT.

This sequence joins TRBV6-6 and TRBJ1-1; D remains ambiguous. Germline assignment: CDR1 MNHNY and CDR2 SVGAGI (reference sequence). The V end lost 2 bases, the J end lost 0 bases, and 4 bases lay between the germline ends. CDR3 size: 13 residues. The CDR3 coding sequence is TGTGCCAGCAGTTACGGTATGAACACTGAAGCTTTCTTT. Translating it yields CASSYGMNTEAFF.

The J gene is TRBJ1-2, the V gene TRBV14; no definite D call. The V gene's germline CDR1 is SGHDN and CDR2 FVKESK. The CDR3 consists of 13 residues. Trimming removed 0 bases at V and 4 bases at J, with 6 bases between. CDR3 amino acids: CASSQERIYGYTF. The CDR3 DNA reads TGTGCCAGCAGCCAAGAAAGGATCTATGGCTACACCTTC.

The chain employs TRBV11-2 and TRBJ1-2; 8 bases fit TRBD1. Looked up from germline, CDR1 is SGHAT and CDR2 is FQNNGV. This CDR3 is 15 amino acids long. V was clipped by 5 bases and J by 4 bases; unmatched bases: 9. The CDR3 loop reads CASSPPDRGLYGYTF. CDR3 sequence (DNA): TGTGCCAGCAGCCCACCTGACAGGGGACTCTATGGCTACACCTTC.

Written as DNA, the CDR3 is TGTGCCAGTAGTATCGGGACGATGGATGAGCAGTTCTTC. This sequence encodes CASSIGTMDEQFF. The chain employs TRBV19 and TRBJ2-1; D may match TRBD1 or TRBD2 (5 bases each). Germline CDR1 reads LNHDA; CDR2 reads SQIVND (reference sequence). V lost 3 bases to trimming and J lost 8 bases, with 11 bases between them. CDR3 length: 13 amino acids. The full variable domain, with the rest looked up from reference TRBV19 and TRBJ2-1, is DGGITQSPKYLFRKEGQNVTLSCEQNLNHDAMYWYRQDPGQGLRLIYYSQIVNDFQKGDIAEGYSVSREKKESFPLTVTSAQKNPTAFYLCASSIGTMDEQFFGPGTRLTVL.

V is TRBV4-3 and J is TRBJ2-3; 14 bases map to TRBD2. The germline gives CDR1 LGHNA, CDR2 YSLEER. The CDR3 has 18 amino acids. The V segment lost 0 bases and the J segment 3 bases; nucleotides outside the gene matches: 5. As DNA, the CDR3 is TGCGCCAGCAGCCAAGATAGCGGGACTAGCGGGAGTACAGATACGCAGTATTTT. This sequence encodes CASSQDSGTSGSTDTQYF.

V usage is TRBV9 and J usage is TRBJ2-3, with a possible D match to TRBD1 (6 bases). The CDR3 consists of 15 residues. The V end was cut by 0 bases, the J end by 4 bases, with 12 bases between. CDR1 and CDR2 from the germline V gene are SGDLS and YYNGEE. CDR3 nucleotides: TGTGCCAGCAGCGTAGAGACAGGCTACTCAGATACGCAGTATTTT. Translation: CASSVETGYSDTQYF.